This T cell receptor beta chain is from a study of lymphopenia after photon versus proton radiotherapy. Findings and limits, study-wide: Post-nadir diversity loss with photons came from oligoclonal expansion, particularly CD8+ Temra cells. Larger post-nadir TCR diversity loss correlated inversely with survival in deceased patients.

Libraries were prepared by immunoSEQ multiplex PCR; TCRdb keeps only in-frame clonotypes and omits some of them. The table lists 150,000 to 200,000 clones, 80% to 90% of them singletons. Comments on this clone: Its antigen remains unknown.

Sequenced material: peripheral blood, taken from a patient treated with photon-based radiotherapy. This TCR derives from a man between 45 and 60 years old with gastric cancer.

The CDR3 coding sequence is TGTGCCAGCAGCGTATTGGACCTAGCGGGGTCAGAGCAGTTCTTC. Protein product: CASSVLDLAGSEQFF. This chain links TRBV9 with TRBJ2-1, with 9 bases identical to TRBD2. The V gene end was trimmed by 1 base and the J gene end by 10 bases; junction bases not matched to a gene: 9. The CDR3 extends over 15 amino acids. Germline CDR1 SGDLS, CDR2 YYNGEE.